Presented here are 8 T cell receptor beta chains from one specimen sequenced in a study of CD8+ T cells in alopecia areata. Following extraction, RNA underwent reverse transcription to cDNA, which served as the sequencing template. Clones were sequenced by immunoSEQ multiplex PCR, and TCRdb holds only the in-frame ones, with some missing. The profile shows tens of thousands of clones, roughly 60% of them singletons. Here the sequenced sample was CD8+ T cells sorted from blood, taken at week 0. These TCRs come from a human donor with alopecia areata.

CDR3 in amino acids: CASSERSDPHGELFF. CDR3 DNA: TGTGCCAGCAGTGAGAGAAGCGACCCCCACGGGGAGCTGTTTTTT. This chain joins TRBV2 and TRBJ2-2; D is unresolved. Germline V lookup: CDR1 SNHLY, CDR2 FYNNEI. Trimming removed 3 bases at V and 7 bases at J, with 15 bases between. The CDR3 is 15 residues long.

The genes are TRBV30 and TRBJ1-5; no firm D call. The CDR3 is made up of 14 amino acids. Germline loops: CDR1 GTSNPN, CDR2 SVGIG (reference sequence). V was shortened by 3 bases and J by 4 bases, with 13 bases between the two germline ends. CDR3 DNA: TGTGCCTGGAGCTCCTCGGGCGGTAATCAGCCCCAGCATTTT. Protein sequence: CAWSSSGGNQPQHF.

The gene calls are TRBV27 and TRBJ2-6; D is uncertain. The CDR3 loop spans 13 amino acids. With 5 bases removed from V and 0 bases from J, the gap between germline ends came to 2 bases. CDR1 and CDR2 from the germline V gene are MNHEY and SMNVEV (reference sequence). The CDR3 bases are TGTGCCAGCAGTGGCTCTGGGGCCAACGTCCTGACTTTC. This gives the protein CASSGSGANVLTF.

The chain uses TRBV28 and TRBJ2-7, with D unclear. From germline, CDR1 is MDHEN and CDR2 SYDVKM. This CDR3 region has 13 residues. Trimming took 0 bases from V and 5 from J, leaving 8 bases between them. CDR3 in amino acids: CASSLWQVHEQYF. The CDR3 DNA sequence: TGTGCCAGCAGTTTATGGCAGGTCCACGAGCAGTACTTC.

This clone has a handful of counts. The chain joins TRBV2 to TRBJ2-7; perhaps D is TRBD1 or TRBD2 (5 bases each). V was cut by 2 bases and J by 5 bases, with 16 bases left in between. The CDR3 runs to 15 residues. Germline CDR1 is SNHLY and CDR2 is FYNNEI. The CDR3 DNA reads TGTGCCAGCAGTGAAATTGGGGGAGTTAGCCACGAGCAGTACTTC. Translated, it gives CASSEIGGVSHEQYF.

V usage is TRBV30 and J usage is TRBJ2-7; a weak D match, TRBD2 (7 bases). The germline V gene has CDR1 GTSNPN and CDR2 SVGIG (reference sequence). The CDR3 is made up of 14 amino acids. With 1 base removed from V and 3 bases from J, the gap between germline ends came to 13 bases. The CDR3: CAWSGGGFYYEQYF. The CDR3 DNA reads TGTGCCTGGAGTGGGGGGGGCTTCTACTACGAGCAGTACTTC.

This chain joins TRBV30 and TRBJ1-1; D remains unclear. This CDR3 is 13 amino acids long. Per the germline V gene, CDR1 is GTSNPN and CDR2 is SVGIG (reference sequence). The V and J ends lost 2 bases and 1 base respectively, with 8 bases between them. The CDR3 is CAWSSNTNTEAFF. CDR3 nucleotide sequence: TGTGCCTGGAGTTCTAACACGAACACTGAAGCTTTCTTT.

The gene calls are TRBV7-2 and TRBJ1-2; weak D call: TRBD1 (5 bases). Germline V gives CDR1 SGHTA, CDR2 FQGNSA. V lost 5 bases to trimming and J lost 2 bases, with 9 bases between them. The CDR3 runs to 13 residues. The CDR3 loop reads CASSPQGNYGYTF. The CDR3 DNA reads TGTGCCAGCAGCCCGCAGGGAAACTATGGCTACACCTTC. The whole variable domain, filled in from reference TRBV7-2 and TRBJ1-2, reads GAGVSQSPSNKVTEKGKDVELRCDPISGHTALYWYRQSLGQGLEFLIYFQGNSAPDKSGLPSDRFSAERTGGSVSTLTIQRTQQEDSAVYLCASSPQGNYGYTFGSGTRLTVV.